The clone carrying this T cell receptor beta chain was detected ten times or more. The read halts 3 residues ahead of the CDR3 end, with the missing end drawn from the germline J gene. This sample stems from a study of T cell clonality in common variable immunodeficiency. Generated by immunoSEQ multiplex PCR, the TCRdb table keeps only in-frame clones and is missing some. This sample carries roughly 28,000 clones, none of them present only once. The V end was cut by 0 bases, the J end by 8 bases, with 8 bases between. The germline V gene encodes CDR1 SGHNT and CDR2 YYREEE (reference sequence). The CDR3 spans 13 residues.

This receptor was obtained from a person aged 18-69 years in good health. The V gene is TRBV5-4, the J gene TRBJ1-4, with a weak D call TRBD1 (5 bases). Sequenced: peripheral blood mononuclear cells. CDR3 region: CASSLVEGEKLFF. The sequenced part of the CDR3 DNA is TGTGCCAGCAGCTTGGTTGAGGGGGAAAAA.